This T cell receptor (beta chain) was found in a study of blood T cell repertoires in COVID-19. About the study: Sites across the United States, Italy and Spain contributed samples from acute and convalescent COVID-19. PBMCs, B-cell-depleted T cells, or T cells provided the cDNA or gDNA that made up the material.

Authors' methods: Amplification of reference gene primers was used by the study to estimate nucleated cell counts. Repertoires were generated with immunoSEQ multiplex PCR, while TCRdb's copy carries only in-frame clones and drops some. The DNA gave D and trimming, while V, J and clone size come from that table. Of about 170,000 clones detected, 65% to 85% appear once; the ten largest clones hold roughly 18%. The sample holds one count of this clone. This sequence was found in an older woman who had recovered from COVID-19. The sample taken for sequencing was peripheral blood.

The CDR3 is CASSTRDSLYYEQYF. CDR3 nucleotides: TGTGCCAGCAGCACGCGGGACTCACTTTACTACGAGCAGTACTTC. The gene calls are TRBV9 and TRBJ2-7; possibly TRBD2 for D (6 bases). With 4 bases removed from V and 3 bases from J, the gap between germline ends came to 17 bases. This CDR3 is built from 15 residues. Germline CDR1 is SGDLS and CDR2 is YYNGEE.